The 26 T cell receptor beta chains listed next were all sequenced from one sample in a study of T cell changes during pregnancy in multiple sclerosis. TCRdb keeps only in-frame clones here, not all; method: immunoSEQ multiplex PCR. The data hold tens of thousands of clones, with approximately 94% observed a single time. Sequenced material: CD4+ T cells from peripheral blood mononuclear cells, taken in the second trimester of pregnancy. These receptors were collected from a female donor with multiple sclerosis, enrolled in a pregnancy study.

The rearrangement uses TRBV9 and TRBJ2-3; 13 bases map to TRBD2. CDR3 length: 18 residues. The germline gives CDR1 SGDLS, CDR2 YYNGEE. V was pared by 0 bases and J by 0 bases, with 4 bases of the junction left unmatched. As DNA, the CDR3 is TGTGCCAGCAGCGTAGGGACTAGCGGGAGAAGTAGCACAGATACGCAGTATTTT. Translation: CASSVGTSGRSSTDTQYF.

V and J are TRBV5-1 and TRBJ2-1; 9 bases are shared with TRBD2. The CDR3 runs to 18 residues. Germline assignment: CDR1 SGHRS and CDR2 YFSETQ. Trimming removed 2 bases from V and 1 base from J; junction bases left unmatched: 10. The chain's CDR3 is CASSFEGGTSLSYNEQFF. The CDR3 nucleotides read TGCGCCAGCAGCTTTGAGGGAGGGACTAGCCTGTCCTACAATGAGCAGTTCTTC. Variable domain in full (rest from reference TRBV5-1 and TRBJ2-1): KAGVTQTPRYLIKTRGQQVTLSCSPISGHRSVSWYQQTPGQGLQFLFEYFSETQRNKGNFPGRFSGRQFSNSRSEMNVSTLELGDSALYLCASSFEGGTSLSYNEQFFGPGTRLTVL.

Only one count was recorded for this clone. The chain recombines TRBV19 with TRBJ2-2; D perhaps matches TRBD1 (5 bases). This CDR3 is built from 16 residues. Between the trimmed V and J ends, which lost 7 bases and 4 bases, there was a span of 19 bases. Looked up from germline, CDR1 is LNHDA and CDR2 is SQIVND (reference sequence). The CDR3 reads CASNFWGRGRTGELFF. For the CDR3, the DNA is TGTGCCAGTAACTTCTGGGGAAGGGGCCGCACCGGGGAGCTGTTTTTT. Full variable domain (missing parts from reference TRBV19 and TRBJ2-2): DGGITQSPKYLFRKEGQNVTLSCEQNLNHDAMYWYRQDPGQGLRLIYYSQIVNDFQKGDIAEGYSVSREKKESFPLTVTSAQKNPTAFYLCASNFWGRGRTGELFFGEGSRLTVL.

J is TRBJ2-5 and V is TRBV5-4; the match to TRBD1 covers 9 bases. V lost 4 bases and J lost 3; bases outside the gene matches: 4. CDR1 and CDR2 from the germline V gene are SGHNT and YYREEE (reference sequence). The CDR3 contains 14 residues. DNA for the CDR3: TGTGCCAGCAGCCCCTGGACAGGGGAAGAGACCCAGTACTTC. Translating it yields CASSPWTGEETQYF.

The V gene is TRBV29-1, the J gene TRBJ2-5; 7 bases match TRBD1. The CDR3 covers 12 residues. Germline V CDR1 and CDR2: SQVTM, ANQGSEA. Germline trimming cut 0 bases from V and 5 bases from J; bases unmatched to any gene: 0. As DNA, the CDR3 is TGCAGCGTTGAAGAACAGGGGGAGACCCAGTACTTC. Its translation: CSVEEQGETQYF.

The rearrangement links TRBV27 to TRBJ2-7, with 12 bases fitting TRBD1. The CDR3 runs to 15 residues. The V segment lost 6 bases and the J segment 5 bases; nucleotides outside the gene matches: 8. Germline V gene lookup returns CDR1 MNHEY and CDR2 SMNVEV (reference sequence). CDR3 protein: CASSSGTGGPNEQYF. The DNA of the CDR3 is TGTGCCAGCAGCTCCGGGACAGGGGGCCCCAACGAGCAGTACTTC.

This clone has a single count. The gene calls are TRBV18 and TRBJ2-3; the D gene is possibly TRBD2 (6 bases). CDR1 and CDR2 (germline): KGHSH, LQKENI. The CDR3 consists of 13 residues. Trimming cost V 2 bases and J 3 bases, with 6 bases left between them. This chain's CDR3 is CASSPGTTDTQYF. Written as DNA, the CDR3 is TGTGCCAGCTCACCAGGGACTACAGATACGCAGTATTTT.

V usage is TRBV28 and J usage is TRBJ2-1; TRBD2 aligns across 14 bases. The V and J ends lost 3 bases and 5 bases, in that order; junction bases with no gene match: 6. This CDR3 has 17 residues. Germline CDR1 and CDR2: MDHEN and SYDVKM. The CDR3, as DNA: TGTGCCAGCAGTTTCGAGACGACTAGCGGGAGGGACAATGAGCAGTTCTTC. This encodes CASSFETTSGRDNEQFF.

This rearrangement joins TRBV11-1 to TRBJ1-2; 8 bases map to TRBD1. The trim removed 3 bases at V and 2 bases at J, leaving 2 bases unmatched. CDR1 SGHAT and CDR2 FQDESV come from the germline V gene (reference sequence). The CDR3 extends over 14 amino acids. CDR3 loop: CASSLTGANYGYTF. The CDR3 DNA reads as TGTGCCAGCAGCTTGACAGGGGCAAACTATGGCTACACCTTC.

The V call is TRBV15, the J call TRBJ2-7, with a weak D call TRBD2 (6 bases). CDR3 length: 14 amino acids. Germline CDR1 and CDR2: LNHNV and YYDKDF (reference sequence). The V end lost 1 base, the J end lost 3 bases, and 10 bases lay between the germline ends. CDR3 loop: CATSRGGGSYEQYF. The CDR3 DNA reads TGTGCCACCAGCAGAGGTGGGGGGAGCTACGAGCAGTACTTC.

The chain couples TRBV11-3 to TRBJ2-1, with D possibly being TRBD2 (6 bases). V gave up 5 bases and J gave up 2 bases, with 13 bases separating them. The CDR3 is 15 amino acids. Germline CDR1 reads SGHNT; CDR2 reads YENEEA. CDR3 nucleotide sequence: TGTGCCAGCAGCCCAACCGGGACTCCCTACAATGAGCAGTTCTTC. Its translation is CASSPTGTPYNEQFF.

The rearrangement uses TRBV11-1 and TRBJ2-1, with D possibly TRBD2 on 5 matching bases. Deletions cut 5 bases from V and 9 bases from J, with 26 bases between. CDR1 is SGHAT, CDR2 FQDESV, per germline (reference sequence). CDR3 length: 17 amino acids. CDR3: CASSPTRTPGNPSEQFF. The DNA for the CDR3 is TGTGCCAGCAGCCCTACTAGGACCCCGGGAAATCCAAGTGAGCAGTTCTTC.

The CDR3: CASGLGQGGSGELFF. The CDR3 bases are TGTGCTAGTGGTTTAGGACAGGGGGGCTCCGGGGAGCTGTTTTTT. This chain joins TRBV12-5 and TRBJ2-2; 10 positions match TRBD1. Trimming at V came to 3 bases and at J to 6 bases, leaving 4 bases not matched to a gene. This CDR3 has 15 residues. Germline values: CDR1 LGHNT, CDR2 FRNRAP.

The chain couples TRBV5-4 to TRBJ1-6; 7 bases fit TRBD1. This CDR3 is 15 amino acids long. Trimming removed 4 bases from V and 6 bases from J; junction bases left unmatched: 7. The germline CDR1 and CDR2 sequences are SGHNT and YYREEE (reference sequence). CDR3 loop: CASSVKDRFNSPLHF. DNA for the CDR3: TGTGCCAGCAGCGTGAAGGACAGGTTTAATTCACCCCTCCACTTT. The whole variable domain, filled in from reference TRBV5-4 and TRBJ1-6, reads ETGVTQSPTHLIKTRGQQVTLRCSSQSGHNTVSWYQQALGQGPQFIFQYYREEENGRGNFPPRFSGLQFPNYSSELNVNALELDDSALYLCASSVKDRFNSPLHFGNGTRLTVT.

The DNA of the CDR3 is TGCGCCAGCAGCGGGACAGTCACAGATACGCAGTATTTT. It yields the protein CASSGTVTDTQYF. V and J are TRBV5-1 and TRBJ2-3; TRBD1 aligns across 7 bases. The J segment lost 2 bases and the V segment lost 4 bases, leaving 1 base of the junction unmatched. The CDR3 sequence is 13 residues long. Germline V CDR1 and CDR2: SGHRS, YFSETQ.

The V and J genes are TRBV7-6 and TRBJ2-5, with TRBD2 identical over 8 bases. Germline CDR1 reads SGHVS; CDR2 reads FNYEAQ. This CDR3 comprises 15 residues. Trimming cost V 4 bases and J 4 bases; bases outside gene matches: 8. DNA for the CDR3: TGTGCCAGCAGCTCGGGGGGGCCCGGGGGAGAGACCCAGTACTTC. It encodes CASSSGGPGGETQYF.

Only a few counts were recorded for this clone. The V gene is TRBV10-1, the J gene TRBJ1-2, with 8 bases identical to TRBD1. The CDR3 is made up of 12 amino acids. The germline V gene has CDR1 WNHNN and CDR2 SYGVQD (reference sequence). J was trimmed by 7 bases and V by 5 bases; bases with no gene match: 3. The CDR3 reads CASSRTGIGYTF. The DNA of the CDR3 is TGCGCCAGCAGTAGGACAGGGATTGGCTACACCTTC.

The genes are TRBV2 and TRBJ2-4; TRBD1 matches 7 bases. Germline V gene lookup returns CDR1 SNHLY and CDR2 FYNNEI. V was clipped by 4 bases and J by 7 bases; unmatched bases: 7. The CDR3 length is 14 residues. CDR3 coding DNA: TGTGCCAGCAGTGGTGACAGGGTTTTGAACATTCAGTACTTC. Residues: CASSGDRVLNIQYF.

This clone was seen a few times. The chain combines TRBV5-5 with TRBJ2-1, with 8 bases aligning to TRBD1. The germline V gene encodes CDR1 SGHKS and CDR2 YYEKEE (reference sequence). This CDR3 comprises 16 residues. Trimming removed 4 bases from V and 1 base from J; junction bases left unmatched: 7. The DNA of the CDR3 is TGTGCCAGCAGCCGCCGGACAGGGAGTTCCTACAATGAGCAGTTCTTC. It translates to CASSRRTGSSYNEQFF.

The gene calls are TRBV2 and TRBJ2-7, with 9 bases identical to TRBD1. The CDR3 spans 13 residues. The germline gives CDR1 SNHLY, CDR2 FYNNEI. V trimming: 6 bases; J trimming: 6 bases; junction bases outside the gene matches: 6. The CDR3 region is CASSPGQGFEQYF. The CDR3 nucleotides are TGTGCCAGCAGCCCGGGACAGGGTTTCGAGCAGTACTTC. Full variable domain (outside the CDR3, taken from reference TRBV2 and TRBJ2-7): EPEVTQTPSHQVTQMGQEVILRCVPISNHLYFYWYRQILGQKVEFLVSFYNNEISEKSEIFDDQFSVERPDGSNFTLKIRSTKLEDSAMYFCASSPGQGFEQYFGPGTRLTVT.

The CDR3 sequence is CASRSDRGSLDGYTF. The CDR3 region has the DNA TGTGCCAGCAGGTCGGACAGGGGGAGTTTGGATGGCTACACCTTC. This sequence joins TRBV2 and TRBJ1-2; 10 nucleotides match TRBD1. The V and J ends lost 6 bases and 6 bases, in that order; junction bases with no gene match: 10. CDR3 size: 15 residues. Germline V gene sequence: CDR1 SNHLY, CDR2 FYNNEI.

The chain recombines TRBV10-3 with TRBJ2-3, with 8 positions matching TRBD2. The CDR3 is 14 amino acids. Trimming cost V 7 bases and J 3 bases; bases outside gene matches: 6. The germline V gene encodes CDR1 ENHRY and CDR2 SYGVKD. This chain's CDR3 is CAITDSGTTDTQYF. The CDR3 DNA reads TGTGCCATCACCGATAGCGGGACTACAGATACGCAGTATTTT.

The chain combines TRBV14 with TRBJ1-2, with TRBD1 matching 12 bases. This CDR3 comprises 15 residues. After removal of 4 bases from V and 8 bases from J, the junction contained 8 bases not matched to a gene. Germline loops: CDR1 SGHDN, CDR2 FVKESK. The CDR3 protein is CASSRGDRGHWGYTF. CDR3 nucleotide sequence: TGTGCCAGCAGCCGGGGGGACAGGGGGCACTGGGGCTACACCTTC.

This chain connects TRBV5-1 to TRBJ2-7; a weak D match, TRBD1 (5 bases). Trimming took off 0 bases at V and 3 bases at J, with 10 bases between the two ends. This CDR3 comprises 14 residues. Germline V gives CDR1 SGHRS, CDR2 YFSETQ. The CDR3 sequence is CASSLALTGYEQYF. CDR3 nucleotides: TGCGCCAGCAGCTTGGCCCTTACAGGCTACGAGCAGTACTTC.

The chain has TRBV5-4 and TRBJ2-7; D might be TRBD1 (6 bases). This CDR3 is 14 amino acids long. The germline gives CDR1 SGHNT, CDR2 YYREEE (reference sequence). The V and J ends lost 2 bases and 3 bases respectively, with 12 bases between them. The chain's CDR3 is CASSLPGAHYEQYF. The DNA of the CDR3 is TGTGCCAGCAGCTTACCAGGGGCCCACTACGAGCAGTACTTC.

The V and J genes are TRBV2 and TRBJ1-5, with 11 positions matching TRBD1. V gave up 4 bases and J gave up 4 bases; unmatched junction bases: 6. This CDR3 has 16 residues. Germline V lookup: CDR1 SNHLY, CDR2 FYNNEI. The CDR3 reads CASSVGGTGGNQPQHF. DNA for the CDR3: TGTGCCAGCAGTGTGGGGGGGACAGGGGGAAATCAGCCCCAGCATTTT.